This paragraph reports one TCR beta chain. This specimen comes from a study of monozygotic twins with inflammatory bowel disease. TCRdb re-called the 5' RACE reads; every CDR3 protein appears as one record, without DNA. The sample holds 400,000 to 500,000 distinct CDR3 sequences. The V gene's germline CDR1 is MNHNS and CDR2 SASEGT. This CDR3 has 14 residues. The receptor comes from a human donor with ulcerative colitis or Crohn's disease, or a healthy co-twin of an affected twin (not recorded which). Sequenced input: blood. The chain recombines TRBV6-1 with TRBJ1-2; TCRdb returns TRBD1, unconfirmable since there is no DNA. The CDR3 here is CASGTDRGNYGYTF.